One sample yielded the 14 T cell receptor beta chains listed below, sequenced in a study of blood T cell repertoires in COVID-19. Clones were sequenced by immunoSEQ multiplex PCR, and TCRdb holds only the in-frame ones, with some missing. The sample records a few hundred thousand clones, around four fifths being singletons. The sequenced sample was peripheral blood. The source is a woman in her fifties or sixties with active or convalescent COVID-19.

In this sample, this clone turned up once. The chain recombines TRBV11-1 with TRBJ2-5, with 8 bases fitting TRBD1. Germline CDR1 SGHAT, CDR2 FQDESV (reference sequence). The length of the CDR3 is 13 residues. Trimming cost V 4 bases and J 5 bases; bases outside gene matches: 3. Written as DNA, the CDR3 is TGTGCCAGCAGCTCCAGGGGGCTGGAGACCCAGTACTTC. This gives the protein CASSSRGLETQYF.

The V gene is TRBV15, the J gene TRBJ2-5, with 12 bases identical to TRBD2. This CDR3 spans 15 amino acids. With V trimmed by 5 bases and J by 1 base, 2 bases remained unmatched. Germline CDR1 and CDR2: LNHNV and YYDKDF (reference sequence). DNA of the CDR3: TGTGCCACCAGCTTGGGACTAGCGGGCCAAGAGACCCAGTACTTC. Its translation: CATSLGLAGQETQYF.

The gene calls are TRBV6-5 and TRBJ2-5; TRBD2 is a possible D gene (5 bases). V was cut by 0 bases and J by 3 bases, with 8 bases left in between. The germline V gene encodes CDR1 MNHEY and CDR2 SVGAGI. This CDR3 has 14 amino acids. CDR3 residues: CASSYSREKETQYF. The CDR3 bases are TGTGCCAGCAGTTACTCGAGGGAGAAAGAGACCCAGTACTTC.

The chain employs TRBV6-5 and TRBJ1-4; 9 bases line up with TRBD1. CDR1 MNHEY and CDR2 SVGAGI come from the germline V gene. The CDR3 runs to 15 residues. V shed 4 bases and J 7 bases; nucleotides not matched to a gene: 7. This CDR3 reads CASSSTGGAGEKLFF. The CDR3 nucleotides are TGTGCCAGCAGTTCTACAGGGGGCGCAGGTGAAAAACTGTTTTTT.

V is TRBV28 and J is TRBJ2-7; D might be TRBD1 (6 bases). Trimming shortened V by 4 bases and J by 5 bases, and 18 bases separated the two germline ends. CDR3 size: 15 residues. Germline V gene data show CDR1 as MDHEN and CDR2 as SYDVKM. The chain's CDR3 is CASSSPRQVSNEQYF. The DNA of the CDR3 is TGTGCCAGCAGTTCCCCTCGACAGGTGTCCAACGAGCAGTACTTC.

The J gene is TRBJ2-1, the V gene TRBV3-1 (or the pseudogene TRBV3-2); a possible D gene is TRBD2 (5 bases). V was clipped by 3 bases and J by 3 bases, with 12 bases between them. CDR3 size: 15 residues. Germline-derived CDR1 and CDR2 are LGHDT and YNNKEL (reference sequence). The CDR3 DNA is TGTGCCAGCAGCCAGGCCGCGGGTCGCTACAATGAGCAGTTCTTC. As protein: CASSQAAGRYNEQFF.

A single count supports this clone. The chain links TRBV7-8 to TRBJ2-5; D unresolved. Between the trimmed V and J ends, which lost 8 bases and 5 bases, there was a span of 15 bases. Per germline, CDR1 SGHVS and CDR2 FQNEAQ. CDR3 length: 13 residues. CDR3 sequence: CASSLPDGETQYF. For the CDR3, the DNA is TGTGCCAGCTCCTTACCCGATGGCGAGACCCAGTACTTC.

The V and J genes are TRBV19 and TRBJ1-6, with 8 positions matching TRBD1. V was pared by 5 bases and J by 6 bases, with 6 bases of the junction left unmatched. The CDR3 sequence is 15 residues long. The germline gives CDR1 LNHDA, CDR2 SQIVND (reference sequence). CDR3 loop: CASSATGEGNSPLHF. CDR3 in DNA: TGTGCCAGTAGTGCGACAGGGGAGGGTAATTCACCCCTCCACTTT.

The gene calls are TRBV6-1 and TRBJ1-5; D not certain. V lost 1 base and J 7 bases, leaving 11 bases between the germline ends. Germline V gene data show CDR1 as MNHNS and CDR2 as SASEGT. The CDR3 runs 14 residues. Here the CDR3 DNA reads TGTGCCAGCAGTGAAGTGCAGGAGGAGCAGCCCCAGCATTTT. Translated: CASSEVQEEQPQHF.

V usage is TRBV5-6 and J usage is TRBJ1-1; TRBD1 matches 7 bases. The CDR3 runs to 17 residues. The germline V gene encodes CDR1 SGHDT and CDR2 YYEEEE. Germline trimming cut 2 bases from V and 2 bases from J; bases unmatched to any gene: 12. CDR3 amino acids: CASSFQTGFLFNTEAFF. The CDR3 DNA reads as TGTGCCAGCAGCTTTCAGACAGGGTTCTTATTCAACACTGAAGCTTTCTTT. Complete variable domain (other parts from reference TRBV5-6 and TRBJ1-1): DAGVTQSPTHLIKTRGQQVTLRCSPKSGHDTVSWYQQALGQGPQFIFQYYEEEERQRGNFPDRFSGHQFPNYSSELNVNALLLGDSALYLCASSFQTGFLFNTEAFFGQGTRLTVV.

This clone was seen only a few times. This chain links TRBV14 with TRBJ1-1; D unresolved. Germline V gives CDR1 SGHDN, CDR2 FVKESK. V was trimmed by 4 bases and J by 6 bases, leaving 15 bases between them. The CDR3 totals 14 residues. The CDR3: CASSRREIFAEAFF. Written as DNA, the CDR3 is TGTGCCAGCAGCCGGAGGGAGATTTTCGCTGAAGCTTTCTTT.

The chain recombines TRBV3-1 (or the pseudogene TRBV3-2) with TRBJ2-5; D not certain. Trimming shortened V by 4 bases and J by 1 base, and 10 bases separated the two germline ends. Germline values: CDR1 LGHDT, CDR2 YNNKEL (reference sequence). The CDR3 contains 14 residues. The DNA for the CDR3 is TGTGCCAGCAGCCCCCTCGGTGCCCAAGAGACCCAGTACTTC. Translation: CASSPLGAQETQYF.

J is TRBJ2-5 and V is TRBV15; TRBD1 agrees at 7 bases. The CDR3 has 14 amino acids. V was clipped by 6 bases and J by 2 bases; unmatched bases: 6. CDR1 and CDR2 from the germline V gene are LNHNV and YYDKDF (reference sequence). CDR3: CATRSGTVQETQYF. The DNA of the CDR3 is TGTGCCACCAGGTCCGGGACAGTACAAGAGACCCAGTACTTC.

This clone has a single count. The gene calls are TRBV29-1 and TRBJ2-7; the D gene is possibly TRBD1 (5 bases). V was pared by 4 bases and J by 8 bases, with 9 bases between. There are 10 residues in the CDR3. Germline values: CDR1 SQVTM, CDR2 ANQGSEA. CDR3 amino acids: CSVGGNKQYF. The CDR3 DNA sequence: TGCAGCGTTGGGGGCAACAAGCAGTACTTC.